This entry lists 30 T cell receptor beta chains sequenced from one sample in a study of T cell changes during pregnancy in multiple sclerosis. Libraries were prepared by immunoSEQ multiplex PCR; TCRdb keeps only in-frame clonotypes and omits some of them. The table has fewer than 150,000 clones, roughly 96% seen once. Sequences were derived from peripheral blood, sampled after pregnancy. These receptors originate from a female donor with multiple sclerosis, enrolled in a pregnancy study.

The chain uses TRBV5-4 and TRBJ2-1; 12 positions match TRBD2. This CDR3 is 15 amino acids long. The germline V gene has CDR1 SGHNT and CDR2 YYREEE (reference sequence). V was clipped by 5 bases and J by 6 bases; unmatched bases: 6. This CDR3 is CASRPTSGGLNEQFF. CDR3 in DNA: TGTGCCAGCAGGCCGACTAGCGGGGGCCTCAATGAGCAGTTCTTC.

J is TRBJ1-2 and V is TRBV28, with 11 bases aligning to TRBD1. Germline CDR1 and CDR2: MDHEN and SYDVKM. The CDR3 runs to 14 residues. Unmatched junction bases numbered 9, after V lost 10 bases and J lost 5 bases. The CDR3 nucleotides read TGTGCCATTCACCGGGACAGGGGGGAATATGGCTACACCTTC. It translates to CAIHRDRGEYGYTF.

V is TRBV6-5 and J is TRBJ2-7; TRBD1 is a possible D gene (5 bases). The CDR3 is 15 residues long. The V gene lost 0 bases and the J gene lost 1 base, with 10 bases spanning the gap. Germline lookup yields CDR1 MNHEY and CDR2 SVGAGI. This CDR3 is CASSYSDTVSYEQYF. CDR3 in DNA: TGTGCCAGCAGTTACTCGGACACGGTTTCCTACGAGCAGTACTTC.

The gene calls are TRBV27 and TRBJ1-2, with D unresolved. There are 13 residues in the CDR3. Trimming pared 8 bases from V and 2 bases from J, leaving 12 bases between. Germline assignment: CDR1 MNHEY and CDR2 SMNVEV (reference sequence). As DNA, the CDR3 is TGTGCCAGCTCAGGAGGGCAGAACTATGGCTACACCTTC. This sequence encodes CASSGGQNYGYTF.

The V and J genes are TRBV29-1 and TRBJ2-5; 7 nucleotides line up with TRBD2. Germline V gives CDR1 SQVTM, CDR2 ANQGSEA. Germline trimming cut 7 bases from V and 4 bases from J; bases unmatched to any gene: 3. The CDR3 is 11 amino acids. The CDR3 DNA reads TGCAGCGCCCGCGGGGGAGAGACCCAGTACTTC. As protein: CSARGGETQYF.

This sequence joins TRBV28 and TRBJ2-2; TRBD2 matches at 7 bases. Trimming took 0 bases from V and 2 from J; bases not matched to a gene: 3. CDR1 and CDR2 from the germline V gene are MDHEN and SYDVKM. The CDR3 totals 16 residues. CDR3 sequence: CASSLWGTTNTGELFF. CDR3 sequence (DNA): TGTGCCAGCAGTTTATGGGGGACTACCAACACCGGGGAGCTGTTTTTT.

The rearrangement uses TRBV25-1 and TRBJ1-1, with D maybe TRBD1 (5 bases). This CDR3 spans 15 amino acids. Trimming left V 3 bases short and J 4 bases short, with 15 bases between. Germline values: CDR1 MGHDK, CDR2 SYGVNS. CDR3 loop: CASSESGKLGTEAFF. For the CDR3, the DNA is TGTGCCAGCAGTGAGTCAGGGAAATTGGGCACTGAAGCTTTCTTT.

The chain links TRBV10-1 to TRBJ2-1; D perhaps matches TRBD1 (9 bases). The CDR3 consists of 15 residues. Looked up from germline, CDR1 is WNHNN and CDR2 is SYGVQD (reference sequence). The ends were cut back, 7 bases at V and 5 bases at J, with 18 bases in the middle. For the CDR3, the DNA is TGCGCCAGCACCCCGGGAGGGGACAGGGACAATGAGCAGTTCTTC. Translation: CASTPGGDRDNEQFF.

The rearrangement uses TRBV5-1 and TRBJ2-7, with 8 bases lining up with TRBD2. V was pared by 4 bases and J by 0 bases, with 6 bases of the junction left unmatched. Germline V gene lookup returns CDR1 SGHRS and CDR2 YFSETQ. The CDR3 loop spans 15 amino acids. CDR3 nucleotides: TGCGCCAGCAGCATTCTAGCGGGTTCCTCCTACGAGCAGTACTTC. Its protein product is CASSILAGSSYEQYF.

This clone was observed a single time. The CDR3 loop is CASSFGKVLGRESKQPQHF. The CDR3 region has the DNA TGTGCCAGTAGTTTCGGGAAGGTTTTGGGGAGAGAATCAAAGCAGCCCCAGCATTTT. The rearrangement joins TRBV19 to TRBJ1-5; no reliable D call. In germline, CDR1 is LNHDA, CDR2 SQIVND (reference sequence). Trimming left V 5 bases short and J 7 bases short, with 30 bases between. There are 19 residues in the CDR3.

J is TRBJ2-6 and V is TRBV28; 8 nucleotides match TRBD2. This CDR3 is 18 amino acids long. The V gene end was trimmed by 7 bases and the J gene end by 0 bases; junction bases not matched to a gene: 11. Germline lookup yields CDR1 MDHEN and CDR2 SYDVKM. This chain's CDR3 is CASNIGTRVSSGANVLTF. The CDR3 DNA follows: TGTGCCAGCAACATCGGGACTAGAGTTTCCTCTGGGGCCAACGTCCTGACTTTC.

The CDR3 region has the DNA TGTGCCAGCAGTATAGGGACAGGGGGCCCTTGGGCCTACGAGCAGTACTTC. It codes for CASSIGTGGPWAYEQYF. The V and J genes are TRBV5-4 and TRBJ2-7, with 12 bases aligning to TRBD1. CDR1 and CDR2 from the germline V gene are SGHNT and YYREEE (reference sequence). The CDR3 spans 17 residues. Germline trimming cut 5 bases from V and 2 bases from J; bases unmatched to any gene: 11.

This chain uses TRBV6-5 with TRBJ1-1; 11 bases fit TRBD1. Unmatched junction bases numbered 7, after V lost 6 bases and J lost 7 bases. The CDR3 is 14 residues long. The V gene's germline CDR1 is MNHEY and CDR2 SVGAGI. CDR3 bases: TGTGCCAGCAGAGGACAGGGGGCAACCGGTGAAGCTTTCTTT. Its protein is CASRGQGATGEAFF.

The rearrangement links TRBV2 to TRBJ2-2; 8 bases fit TRBD1. Germline values: CDR1 SNHLY, CDR2 FYNNEI. J lost 2 bases, V lost 6 bases, and 5 bases had no gene match. The length of the CDR3 is 15 residues. The CDR3 spells CASRPDRGNTGELFF. CDR3 bases: TGTGCCAGCAGGCCCGACAGGGGAAACACCGGGGAGCTGTTTTTT.

The V call is TRBV4-2, the J call TRBJ1-1; 9 bases agree with TRBD1. The ends lost 4 bases at V and 0 bases at J; junction bases unmatched: 9. The CDR3 sequence is 17 residues long. CDR1 and CDR2 from the germline V gene are LGHNA and YNFKEQ. The chain's CDR3 is CASSPGTGRGVNTEAFF. For the CDR3, the DNA is TGTGCCAGCAGCCCCGGGACAGGGAGAGGAGTGAACACTGAAGCTTTCTTT.

This clone was seen once. The chain employs TRBV28 and TRBJ2-3; 9 bases are a match to TRBD2. CDR1 MDHEN and CDR2 SYDVKM come from the germline V gene. The V gene end was trimmed by 7 bases and the J gene end by 9 bases; junction bases not matched to a gene: 23. The CDR3 runs to 18 residues. CDR3 residues: CASKSSGSTQWGRGTQYF. As DNA, the CDR3 is TGTGCCAGCAAGAGTAGCGGGAGTACCCAGTGGGGCCGGGGAACGCAGTATTTT. Full variable domain (remainder filled in from reference TRBV28 and TRBJ2-3): DVKVTQSSRYLVKRTGEKVFLECVQDMDHENMFWYRQDPGLGLRLIYFSYDVKMKEKGDIPEGYSVSREKKERFSLILESASTNQTSMYLCASKSSGSTQWGRGTQYFGPGTRLTVL.

The chain combines TRBV2 with TRBJ2-1; 7 bases fit TRBD1. Per germline, CDR1 SNHLY and CDR2 FYNNEI. The CDR3 length is 14 residues. V lost 4 bases and J lost 4; bases outside the gene matches: 4. In DNA form, the CDR3 reads TGTGCCAGCAGTGCAGGGGGAGTATACAATGAGCAGTTCTTC. Translated: CASSAGGVYNEQFF.

This sequence joins TRBV27 and TRBJ2-7; 11 bases align to TRBD2. The length of the CDR3 is 14 residues. With V trimmed by 10 bases and J by 4 bases, 9 bases remained unmatched. Germline CDR1 and CDR2: MNHEY and SMNVEV (reference sequence). Here the CDR3 reads CATRKGLAGYEQYF. The DNA for the CDR3 is TGTGCCACCAGGAAAGGACTAGCGGGTTACGAGCAGTACTTC.

The chain uses TRBV18 and TRBJ2-1; 9 bases align to TRBD1. The CDR3 has 18 amino acids. V dropped 6 bases and J dropped 1; count of bases not matched to a gene: 13. Germline V gene lookup returns CDR1 KGHSH and CDR2 LQKENI. The CDR3 region has the DNA TGTGCCAGCTCTACCGGGACAGGGTTTGGGAGGTCCTACAATGAGCAGTTCTTC. Translating gives CASSTGTGFGRSYNEQFF.

The V call is TRBV7-8, the J call TRBJ2-7; 11 bases fit TRBD2. The germline gives CDR1 SGHVS, CDR2 FQNEAQ. CDR3 length equals 15 residues. V lost 5 bases to trimming and J lost 5 bases; unmatched junction nucleotides: 8. This CDR3 is CASSPLTSGSNEQYF. In nucleotides, the CDR3 is TGTGCCAGCAGCCCATTAACTAGCGGGAGTAACGAGCAGTACTTC.

This chain links TRBV10-3 with TRBJ2-3; 7 bases are a match to TRBD1. The CDR3 runs 14 residues. In germline, CDR1 is ENHRY, CDR2 SYGVKD. The V segment lost 7 bases and the J segment 4 bases; nucleotides outside the gene matches: 8. CDR3 in amino acids: CAINRGLPADTQYF. DNA of the CDR3: TGTGCCATCAATAGGGGGCTCCCCGCAGATACGCAGTATTTT.

For the CDR3, the DNA is TGTGCCAGCAGCCAAGGCCCTAGCGGGGCCCCGGACACCGGGGAGCTGTTTTTT. Encoded protein: CASSQGPSGAPDTGELFF. This chain links TRBV4-2 with TRBJ2-2, with 9 bases aligning to TRBD2. The germline V gene has CDR1 LGHNA and CDR2 YNFKEQ. After removal of 1 base from V and 3 bases from J, the junction contained 9 bases not matched to a gene. The CDR3 has 18 amino acids.

This chain joins TRBV30 and TRBJ2-4, with 8 bases lining up with TRBD1. The germline V gene encodes CDR1 GTSNPN and CDR2 SVGIG (reference sequence). Losses at the gene ends were 4 bases for V and 0 bases for J; bases not matched to a gene: 17. The CDR3 totals 19 residues. CDR3 bases: TGTGCCTGGATTATTCCGGGACAGGCAATAGTTATAGCCAAAAACATTCAGTACTTC. Protein sequence: CAWIIPGQAIVIAKNIQYF.

This chain connects TRBV4-2 to TRBJ2-1; 10 bases match TRBD2. The V gene's germline CDR1 is LGHNA and CDR2 YNFKEQ. This CDR3 comprises 20 residues. V lost 4 bases and J lost 3; bases outside the gene matches: 18. The CDR3 DNA sequence: TGTGCCAGCAGCCCTAAAGCGGGAGGGTTCCAATATACTAACTACAATGAGCAGTTCTTC. Translating gives CASSPKAGGFQYTNYNEQFF.

This clone has more than one count but fewer than ten. This chain links TRBV12-5 with TRBJ1-5; D remains ambiguous. Germline CDR1 and CDR2: LGHNT and FRNRAP. This CDR3 comprises 12 residues. Trimming cost V 5 bases and J 7 bases, with 9 bases left between them. The chain's CDR3 is CASGIGGQPQHF. The CDR3 DNA reads as TGTGCTAGTGGTATCGGAGGGCAGCCCCAGCATTTT.

The chain recombines TRBV28 with TRBJ2-7; D possibly corresponds to TRBD1 (5 bases). V was cut by 3 bases and J by 1 base, with 13 bases left in between. CDR3 size: 15 residues. Per the germline V gene, CDR1 is MDHEN and CDR2 is SYDVKM. The CDR3 here is CASSFRGSRSYEQYF. For the CDR3, the DNA is TGTGCCAGCAGTTTTAGGGGTAGTCGGTCCTACGAGCAGTACTTC. The whole variable domain, filled in from reference TRBV28 and TRBJ2-7, reads DVKVTQSSRYLVKRTGEKVFLECVQDMDHENMFWYRQDPGLGLRLIYFSYDVKMKEKGDIPEGYSVSREKKERFSLILESASTNQTSMYLCASSFRGSRSYEQYFGPGTRLTVT.

This rearrangement joins TRBV27 to TRBJ2-7; 8 nucleotides line up with TRBD1. Germline V gene lookup returns CDR1 MNHEY and CDR2 SMNVEV (reference sequence). The CDR3 is 13 residues long. The trim removed 3 bases at V and 7 bases at J, leaving 5 bases unmatched. The CDR3 bases are TGTGCCAGCAGTTTTCAGGGGGCAATGGAGCAGTACTTC. Its protein product is CASSFQGAMEQYF.

The chain uses TRBV19 and TRBJ2-1; possibly TRBD1 for D (6 bases). V dropped 3 bases and J dropped 8 bases, with 17 bases sitting between them. The CDR3 totals 15 residues. Germline V gene sequence: CDR1 LNHDA, CDR2 SQIVND (reference sequence). The CDR3 DNA is TGTGCCAGTAGTATTACTGTTGGGCAGGGGTATGAGCAGTTCTTC. Translated, it gives CASSITVGQGYEQFF.

This sequence joins TRBV7-9 and TRBJ1-4; the D gene is possibly TRBD1 (5 bases). The CDR3 covers 16 residues. From germline, CDR1 is SEHNR and CDR2 FQNEAQ (reference sequence). V lost 4 bases and J lost 3, with 15 bases in between. The DNA of the CDR3 is TGTGCCAGCAGCTCCCCCCCTTGGGGGGCTAATGAAAAACTGTTTTTT. Amino acid sequence: CASSSPPWGANEKLFF.

The chain has TRBV7-2 and TRBJ1-1; 9 positions match TRBD1. Germline CDR1 and CDR2: SGHTA and FQGNSA. V lost 1 base to trimming and J lost 0 bases; unmatched junction nucleotides: 0. The CDR3 loop spans 15 amino acids. The CDR3 region has the DNA TGTGCCAGCAGCTTAGGGGACAGGGTGAACACTGAAGCTTTCTTT. Protein: CASSLGDRVNTEAFF.